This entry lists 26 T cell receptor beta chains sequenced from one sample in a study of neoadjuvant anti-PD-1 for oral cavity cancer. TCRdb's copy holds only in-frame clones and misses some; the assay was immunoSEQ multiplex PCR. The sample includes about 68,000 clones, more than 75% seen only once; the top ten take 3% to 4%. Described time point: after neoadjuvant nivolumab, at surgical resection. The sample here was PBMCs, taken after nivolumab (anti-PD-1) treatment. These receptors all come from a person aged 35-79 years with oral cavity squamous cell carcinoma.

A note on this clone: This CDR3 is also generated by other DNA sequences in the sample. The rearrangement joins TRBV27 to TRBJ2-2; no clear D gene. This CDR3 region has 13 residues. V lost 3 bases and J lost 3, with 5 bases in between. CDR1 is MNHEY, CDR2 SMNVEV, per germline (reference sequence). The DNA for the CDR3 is TGTGCCAGCAGTTTGGGGTACACCGGGGAGCTGTTTTTT. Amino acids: CASSLGYTGELFF.

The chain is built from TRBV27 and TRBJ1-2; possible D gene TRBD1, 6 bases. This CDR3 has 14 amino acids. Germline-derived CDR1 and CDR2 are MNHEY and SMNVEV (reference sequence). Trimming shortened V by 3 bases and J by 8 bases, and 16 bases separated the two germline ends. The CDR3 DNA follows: TGTGCCAGCAGTTTGGGGGCTCCTGTGGGGGGCTACACCTTC. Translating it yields CASSLGAPVGGYTF.

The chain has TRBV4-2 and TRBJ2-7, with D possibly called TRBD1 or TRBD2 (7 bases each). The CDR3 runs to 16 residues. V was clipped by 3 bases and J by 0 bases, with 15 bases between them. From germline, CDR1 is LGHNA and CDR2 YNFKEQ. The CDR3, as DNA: TGTGCCAGCAGCCAGGAGGGGGCGGGAGTCTCCTACGAGCAGTACTTC. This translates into CASSQEGAGVSYEQYF.

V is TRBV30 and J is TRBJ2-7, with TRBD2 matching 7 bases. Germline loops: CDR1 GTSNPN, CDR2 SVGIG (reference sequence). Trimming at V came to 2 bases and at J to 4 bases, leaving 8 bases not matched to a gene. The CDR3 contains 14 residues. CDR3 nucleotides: TGTGCCTGGAGTCGGCCAGGGACTATGTACGAGCAGTACTTC. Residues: CAWSRPGTMYEQYF.

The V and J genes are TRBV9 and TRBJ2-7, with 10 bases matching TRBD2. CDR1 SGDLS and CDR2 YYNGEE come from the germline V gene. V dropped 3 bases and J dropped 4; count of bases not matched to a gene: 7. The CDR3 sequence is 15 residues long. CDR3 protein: CASSAGTSEQYEQYF. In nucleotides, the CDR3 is TGTGCCAGCAGCGCCGGGACTAGCGAACAATACGAGCAGTACTTC.

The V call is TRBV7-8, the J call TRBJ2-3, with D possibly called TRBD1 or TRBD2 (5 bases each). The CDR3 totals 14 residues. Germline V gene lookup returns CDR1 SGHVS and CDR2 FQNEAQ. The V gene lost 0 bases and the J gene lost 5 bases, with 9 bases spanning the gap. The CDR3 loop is CASSLAGDRDTQYF. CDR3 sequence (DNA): TGTGCCAGCAGCTTAGCGGGGGACCGAGATACGCAGTATTTT. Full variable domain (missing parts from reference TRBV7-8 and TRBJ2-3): GAGVSQSPRYKVAKRGQDVALRCDPISGHVSLFWYQQALGQGPEFLTYFQNEAQLDKSGLPSDRFFAERPEGSVSTLKIQRTQQEDSAVYLCASSLAGDRDTQYFGPGTRLTVL.

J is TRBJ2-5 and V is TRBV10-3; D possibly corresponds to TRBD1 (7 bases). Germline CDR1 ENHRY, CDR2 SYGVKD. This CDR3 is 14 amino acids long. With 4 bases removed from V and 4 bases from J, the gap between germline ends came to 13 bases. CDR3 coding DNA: TGTGCCATCAGTGCCAGACAGGGAGGAGAGACCCAGTACTTC. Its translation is CAISARQGGETQYF.

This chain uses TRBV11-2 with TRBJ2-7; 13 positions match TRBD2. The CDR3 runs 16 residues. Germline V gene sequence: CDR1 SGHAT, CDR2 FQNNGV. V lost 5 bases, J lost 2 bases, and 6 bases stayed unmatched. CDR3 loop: CASSPGLAGDTYEQYF. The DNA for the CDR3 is TGTGCCAGCAGCCCTGGACTAGCGGGAGATACCTACGAGCAGTACTTC.

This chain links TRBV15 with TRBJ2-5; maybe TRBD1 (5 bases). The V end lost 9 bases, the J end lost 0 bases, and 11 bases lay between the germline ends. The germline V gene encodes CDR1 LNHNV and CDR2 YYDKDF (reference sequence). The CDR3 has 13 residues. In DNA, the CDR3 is TGTGCCACATCCAGGGTTAACCAAGAGACCCAGTACTTC. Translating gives CATSRVNQETQYF.

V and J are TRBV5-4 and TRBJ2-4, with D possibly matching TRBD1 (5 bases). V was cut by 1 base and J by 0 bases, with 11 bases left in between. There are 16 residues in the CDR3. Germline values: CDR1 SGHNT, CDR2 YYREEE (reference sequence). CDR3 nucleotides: TGTGCCAGCAGCTTGTATGGGGCTATAGCCAAAAACATTCAGTACTTC. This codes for CASSLYGAIAKNIQYF.

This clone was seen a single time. The CDR3 nucleotides read TGTGCCATCAGTGAGTTCGGGACAGCCGACCAGTACTTC. Residues: CAISEFGTADQYF. The chain uses TRBV10-3 and TRBJ2-7, with 7 bases identical to TRBD1. Losses at the gene ends were 1 base for V and 10 bases for J; bases not matched to a gene: 7. The CDR3 length is 13 residues. CDR1 ENHRY and CDR2 SYGVKD come from the germline V gene.

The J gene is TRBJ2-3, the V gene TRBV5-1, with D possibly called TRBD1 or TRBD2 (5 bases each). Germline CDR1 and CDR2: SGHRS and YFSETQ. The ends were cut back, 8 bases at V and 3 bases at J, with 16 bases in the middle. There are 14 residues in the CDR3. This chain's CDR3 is CASSPGPLTDTQYF. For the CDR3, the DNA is TGCGCCAGTTCACCGGGGCCGCTAACAGATACGCAGTATTTT.

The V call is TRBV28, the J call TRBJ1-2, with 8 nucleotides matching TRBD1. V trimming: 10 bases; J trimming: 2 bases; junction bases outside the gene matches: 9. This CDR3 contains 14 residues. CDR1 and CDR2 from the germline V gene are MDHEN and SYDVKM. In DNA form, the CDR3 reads TGTGCCACCCTCGGGCAGGGGGCAAACTATGGCTACACCTTC. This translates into CATLGQGANYGYTF.

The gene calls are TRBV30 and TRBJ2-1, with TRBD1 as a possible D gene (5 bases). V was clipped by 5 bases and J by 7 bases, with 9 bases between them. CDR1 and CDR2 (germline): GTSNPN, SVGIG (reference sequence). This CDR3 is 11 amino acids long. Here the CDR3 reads CAWAYRNEQFF. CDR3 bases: TGTGCCTGGGCTTACAGGAATGAGCAGTTCTTC.

CDR3 nucleotide sequence: TGTGCCAGCAGTGAAGTGAACAGGGGCCGCGGGGGGCCTGGAAACACCATATATTTT. Protein: CASSEVNRGRGGPGNTIYF. The chain links TRBV6-1 to TRBJ1-3, with 7 bases that match TRBD1. CDR1 and CDR2 (germline): MNHNS, SASEGT. Trimming removed 1 base from V and 2 bases from J; junction bases left unmatched: 14. The CDR3 has 19 amino acids.

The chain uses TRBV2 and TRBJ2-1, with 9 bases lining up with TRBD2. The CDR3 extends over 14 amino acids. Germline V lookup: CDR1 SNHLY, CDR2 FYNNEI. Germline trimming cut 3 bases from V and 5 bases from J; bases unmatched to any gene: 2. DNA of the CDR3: TGTGCCAGCAGTGAGCTAGCGGGGAACAATGAGCAGTTCTTC. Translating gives CASSELAGNNEQFF.

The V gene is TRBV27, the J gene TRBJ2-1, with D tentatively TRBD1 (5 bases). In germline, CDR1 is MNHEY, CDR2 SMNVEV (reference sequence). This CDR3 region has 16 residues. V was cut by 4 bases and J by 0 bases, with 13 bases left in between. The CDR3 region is CASSYLDRSSYNEQFF. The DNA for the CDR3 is TGTGCCAGCAGTTATCTCGACAGAAGCTCCTACAATGAGCAGTTCTTC.

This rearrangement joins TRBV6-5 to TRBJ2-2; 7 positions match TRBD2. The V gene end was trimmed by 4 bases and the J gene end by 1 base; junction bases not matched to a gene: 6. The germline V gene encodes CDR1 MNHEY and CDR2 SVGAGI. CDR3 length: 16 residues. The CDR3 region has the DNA TGTGCCAGCAGTTTAGGCCTAGCGGTGAACACCGGGGAGCTGTTTTTT. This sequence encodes CASSLGLAVNTGELFF.

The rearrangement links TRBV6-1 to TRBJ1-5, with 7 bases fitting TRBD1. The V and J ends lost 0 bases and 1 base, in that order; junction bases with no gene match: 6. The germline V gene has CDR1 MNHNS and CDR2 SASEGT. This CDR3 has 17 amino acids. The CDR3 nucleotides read TGTGCCAGCAGTGAAGCGTTGGTGACAGGGAGCAATCAGCCCCAGCATTTT. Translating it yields CASSEALVTGSNQPQHF.

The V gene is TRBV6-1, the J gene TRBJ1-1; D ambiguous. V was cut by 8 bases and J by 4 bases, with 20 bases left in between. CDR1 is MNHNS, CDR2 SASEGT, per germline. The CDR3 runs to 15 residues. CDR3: CASPRESGISTEAFF. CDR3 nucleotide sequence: TGTGCCAGCCCTCGGGAGTCGGGGATCTCCACTGAAGCTTTCTTT.

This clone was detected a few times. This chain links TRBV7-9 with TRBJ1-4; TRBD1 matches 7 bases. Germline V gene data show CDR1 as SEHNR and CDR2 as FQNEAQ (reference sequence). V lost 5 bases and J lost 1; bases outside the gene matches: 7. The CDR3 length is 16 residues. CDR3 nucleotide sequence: TGTGCCAGCAGCAGACCACAGGGGCTAACTAATGAAAAACTGTTTTTT. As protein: CASSRPQGLTNEKLFF.

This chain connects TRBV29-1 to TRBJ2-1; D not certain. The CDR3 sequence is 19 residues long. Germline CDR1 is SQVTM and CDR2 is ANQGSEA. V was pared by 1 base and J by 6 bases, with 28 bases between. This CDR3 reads CSVEVPADLNKPASNEQFF. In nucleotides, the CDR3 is TGCAGCGTTGAAGTCCCCGCGGACCTAAACAAACCCGCGAGCAATGAGCAGTTCTTC.

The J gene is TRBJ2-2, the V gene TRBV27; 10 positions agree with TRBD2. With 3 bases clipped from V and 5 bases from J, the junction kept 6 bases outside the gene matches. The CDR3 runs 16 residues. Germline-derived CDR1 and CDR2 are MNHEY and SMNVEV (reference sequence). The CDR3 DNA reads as TGTGCCAGCAGTTTGCTAGCGGGAGTGGGAACCGGGGAGCTGTTTTTT. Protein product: CASSLLAGVGTGELFF.

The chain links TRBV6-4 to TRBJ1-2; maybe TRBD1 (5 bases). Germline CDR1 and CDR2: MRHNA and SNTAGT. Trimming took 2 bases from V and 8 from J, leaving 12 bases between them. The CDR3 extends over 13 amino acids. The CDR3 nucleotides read TGTGCCAGCAGTGACGATCAGGGTTTCGGCTACACCTTC. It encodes CASSDDQGFGYTF.

CDR3 loop: CAISGLKGASGNTIYF. DNA of the CDR3: TGTGCCATCAGTGGGCTGAAGGGGGCATCTGGAAACACCATATATTTT. This chain uses TRBV10-3 with TRBJ1-3; TRBD1 agrees at 7 bases. The J segment lost 1 base and the V segment lost 4 bases, leaving 7 bases of the junction unmatched. Germline assignment: CDR1 ENHRY and CDR2 SYGVKD. The CDR3 spans 16 residues.

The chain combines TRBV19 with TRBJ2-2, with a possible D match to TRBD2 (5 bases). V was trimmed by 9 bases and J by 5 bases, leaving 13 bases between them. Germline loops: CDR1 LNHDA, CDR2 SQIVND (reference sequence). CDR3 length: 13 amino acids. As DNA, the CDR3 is TGTGCCAGCTGCCTCGGGATTACCGGGGAGCTGTTTTTT. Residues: CASCLGITGELFF.